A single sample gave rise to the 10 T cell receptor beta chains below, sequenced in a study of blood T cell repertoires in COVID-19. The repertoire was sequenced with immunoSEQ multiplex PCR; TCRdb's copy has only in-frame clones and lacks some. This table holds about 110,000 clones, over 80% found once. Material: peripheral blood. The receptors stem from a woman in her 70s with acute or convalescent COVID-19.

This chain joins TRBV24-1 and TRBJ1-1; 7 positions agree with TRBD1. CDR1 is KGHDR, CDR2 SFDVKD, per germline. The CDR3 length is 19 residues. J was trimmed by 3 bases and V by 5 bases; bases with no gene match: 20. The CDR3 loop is CATSANPWTGFPIDTEAFF. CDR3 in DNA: TGTGCCACCAGTGCTAACCCTTGGACAGGCTTTCCGATTGACACTGAAGCTTTCTTT.

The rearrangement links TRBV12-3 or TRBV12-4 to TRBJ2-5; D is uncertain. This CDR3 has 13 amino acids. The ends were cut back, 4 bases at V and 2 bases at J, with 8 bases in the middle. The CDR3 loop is CASSSGTQETQYF. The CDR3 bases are TGTGCCAGCAGTTCAGGTACTCAAGAGACCCAGTACTTC.

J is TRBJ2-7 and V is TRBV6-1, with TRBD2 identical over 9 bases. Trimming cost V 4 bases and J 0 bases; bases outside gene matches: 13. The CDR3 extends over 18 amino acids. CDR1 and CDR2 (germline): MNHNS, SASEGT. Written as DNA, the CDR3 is TGTGCCAGCAGTGCCTCGGCTAGCGGGACTGCCTACTCCTACGAGCAGTACTTC. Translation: CASSASASGTAYSYEQYF.

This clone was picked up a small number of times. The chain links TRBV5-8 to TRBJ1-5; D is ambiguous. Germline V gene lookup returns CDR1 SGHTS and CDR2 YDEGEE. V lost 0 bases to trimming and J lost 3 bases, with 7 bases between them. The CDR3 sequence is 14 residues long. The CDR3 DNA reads TGTGCCAGCAGCTTGGCACTGCTCAATCAGCCCCAGCATTTT. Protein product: CASSLALLNQPQHF. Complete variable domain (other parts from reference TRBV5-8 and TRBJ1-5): EAGVTQSPTHLIKTRGQQATLRCSPISGHTSVYWYQQALGLGLQFLLWYDEGEERNRGNFPPRFSGRQFPNYSSELNVNALELEDSALYLCASSLALLNQPQHFGDGTRLSIL.

The CDR3 is CASSDQGTVNTGELFF. The CDR3 DNA follows: TGTGCCAGCTCCGACCAAGGGACAGTGAACACCGGGGAGCTGTTTTTT. This chain connects TRBV18 to TRBJ2-2; 7 nucleotides agree with TRBD1. The CDR3 is made up of 16 amino acids. The V segment lost 6 bases and the J segment 1 base; nucleotides outside the gene matches: 8. Germline V lookup: CDR1 KGHSH, CDR2 LQKENI.

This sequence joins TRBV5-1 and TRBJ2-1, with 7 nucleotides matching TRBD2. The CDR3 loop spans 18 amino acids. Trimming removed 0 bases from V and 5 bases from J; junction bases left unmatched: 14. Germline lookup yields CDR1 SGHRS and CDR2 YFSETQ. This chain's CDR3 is CASSLALSVGGRNNEQFF. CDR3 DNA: TGCGCCAGCAGCTTGGCCCTAAGTGTGGGAGGGCGTAACAATGAGCAGTTCTTC.

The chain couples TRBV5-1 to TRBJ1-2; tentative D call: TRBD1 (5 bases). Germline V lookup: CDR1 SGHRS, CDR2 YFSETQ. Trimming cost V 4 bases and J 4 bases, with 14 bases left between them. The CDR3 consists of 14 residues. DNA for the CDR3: TGCGCCAGCAGCCCCGGACACATTTCCTATGGCTACACCTTC. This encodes CASSPGHISYGYTF.

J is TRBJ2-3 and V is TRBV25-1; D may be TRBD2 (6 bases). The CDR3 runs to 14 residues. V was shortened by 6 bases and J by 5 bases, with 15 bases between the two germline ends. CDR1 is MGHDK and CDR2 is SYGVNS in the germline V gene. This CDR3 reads CASRDGSKGDTQYF. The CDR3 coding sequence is TGTGCCAGCAGAGACGGGAGTAAAGGAGATACGCAGTATTTT.

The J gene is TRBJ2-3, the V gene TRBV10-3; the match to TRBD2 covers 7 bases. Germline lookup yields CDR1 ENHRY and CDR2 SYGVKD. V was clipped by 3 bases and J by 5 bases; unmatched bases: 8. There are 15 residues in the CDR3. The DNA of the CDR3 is TGTGCCATCAGTGAACCGGGAGGAAGGGAAGATACGCAGTATTTT. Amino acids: CAISEPGGREDTQYF.

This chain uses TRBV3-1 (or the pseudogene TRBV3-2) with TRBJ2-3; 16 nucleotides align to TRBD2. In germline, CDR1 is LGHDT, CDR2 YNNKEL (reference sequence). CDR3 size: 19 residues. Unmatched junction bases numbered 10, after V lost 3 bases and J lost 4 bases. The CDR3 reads CASSQSGTSGGAVSDTQYF. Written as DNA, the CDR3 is TGTGCCAGCAGCCAGAGCGGGACTAGCGGGGGGGCCGTCTCAGATACGCAGTATTTT.